What follows is one T cell receptor (beta chain) and its context. Its matching antigen is unknown. This sample was included in a study of pediatric ulcerative colitis. Libraries were prepared by immunoSEQ multiplex PCR; TCRdb keeps only in-frame clonotypes and omits some of them. The sample holds over 9,000 clones; about 90% are singletons and the top ten take 7%. Germline loops: CDR1 SEHNR, CDR2 FQNEAQ (reference sequence). With 2 bases removed from V and 6 bases from J, the gap between germline ends came to 14 bases. The CDR3 is 16 residues long. Study-level points and caveats: Substantially fewer templates came from a couple of patients' blood samples. Two rectal clonotypes were found only in ulcerative colitis patients, all of them.

This sequence joins TRBV7-9 and TRBJ1-6, with D perhaps matching TRBD1 (5 bases). The sequenced sample consisted of blood. The source of this sequence is a girl aged 5-17 years with moderate ulcerative colitis. CDR3 nucleotides: TGTGCCAGCAGCTTAAGTACAGGAACTTCTAATTCACCCCTCCACTTT. Translation: CASSLSTGTSNSPLHF.